The rows below give T cell receptor beta chains drawn from one sample of a study of T cell responses to AZD1222 COVID-19 vaccine. Libraries were prepared by immunoSEQ multiplex PCR; TCRdb keeps only in-frame clonotypes and omits some of them. The sample shows about 100,000 clones, about 85% of them seen only once. Sequenced material: peripheral blood, taken on day 0 of AZD1222 vaccination. Receptors originate from an adult in good health. CDR3s include the opening cysteine and the closing phenylalanine or tryptophan. D genes are given only for firm matches. Only some rows state a clone size, as once, few, many or a class for expanded clones.

clone size: .; D gene: .; J gene: TRBJ1-3; V gene: TRBV12-3/TRBV12-4; CDR3 protein: CASTFSGNTIYF; CDR3 DNA: TGTGCCAGCACCTTCTCTGGAAACACCATATATTTT
clone size: few; D gene: TRBD1; J gene: TRBJ1-1; V gene: TRBV30; CDR3 protein: CAWADRGYTEAFF; CDR3 DNA: TGTGCCTGGGCGGACAGGGGATATACTGAAGCTTTCTTT
clone size: .; D gene: TRBD1; J gene: TRBJ1-5; V gene: TRBV28; CDR3 protein: CASRRQGEGPNQPQHF; CDR3 DNA: TGTGCCAGCAGGCGACAGGGTGAGGGACCTAATCAGCCCCAGCATTTT
clone size: few; D gene: .; J gene: TRBJ1-6; V gene: TRBV28; CDR3 protein: CASSPRQTNSPLHF; CDR3 DNA: TGTGCCAGCAGTCCCCGACAGACCAATTCACCCCTCCACTTT
clone size: .; D gene: .; J gene: TRBJ1-1; V gene: TRBV6-6; CDR3 protein: CASSRPDTNTEAFF; CDR3 DNA: TGTGCCAGCAGCCGCCCCGATACGAACACTGAAGCTTTCTTT
clone size: .; D gene: .; J gene: TRBJ1-2; V gene: TRBV7-9; CDR3 protein: CASSLDARNYGYTF; CDR3 DNA: TGTGCCAGCAGCTTAGACGCGAGGAACTATGGCTACACCTTC
clone size: .; D gene: .; J gene: TRBJ1-2; V gene: TRBV28; CDR3 protein: CASTRGGLNYGYTF; CDR3 DNA: TGTGCCAGCACCCGTGGAGGGCTTAACTATGGCTACACCTTC
clone size: .; D gene: .; J gene: TRBJ2-3; V gene: TRBV7-6; CDR3 protein: CASSLDLPFDSTDTQYF; CDR3 DNA: TGTGCCAGCAGCTTAGACTTGCCCTTCGATAGCACAGATACGCAGTATTTT
clone size: .; D gene: TRBD1; J gene: TRBJ1-5; V gene: TRBV27; CDR3 protein: CASSQQTGGAGQPQHF; CDR3 DNA: TGTGCCAGCAGCCAACAGACAGGGGGCGCCGGTCAGCCCCAGCATTTT
clone size: .; D gene: TRBD2; J gene: TRBJ2-3; V gene: TRBV6-5; CDR3 protein: CASREGVLTDTQYF; CDR3 DNA: TGTGCCAGCCGGGAGGGGGTTCTGACAGATACGCAGTATTTT
clone size: .; D gene: .; J gene: TRBJ1-3; V gene: TRBV18; CDR3 protein: CASSLQDSGNTIYF; CDR3 DNA: TGTGCCAGCTCACTACAGGACTCTGGAAACACCATATATTTT
clone size: .; D gene: .; J gene: TRBJ2-1; V gene: TRBV7-2; CDR3 protein: CASSLERWRSSYNEQFF; CDR3 DNA: TGTGCCAGCAGCTTAGAGAGATGGAGGAGCTCCTACAATGAGCAGTTCTTC
clone size: once; D gene: .; J gene: TRBJ2-7; V gene: TRBV28; CDR3 protein: CASSIQGTYEQYF; CDR3 DNA: TGTGCCAGCAGTATTCAGGGAACCTACGAGCAGTACTTC
clone size: .; D gene: .; J gene: TRBJ1-1; V gene: TRBV19; CDR3 protein: CASTWNGGAEAFF; CDR3 DNA: TGTGCCAGTACTTGGAACGGCGGCGCTGAAGCTTTCTTT
clone size: .; D gene: .; J gene: TRBJ2-7; V gene: TRBV4-3; CDR3 protein: CASSQVRDSSYEQYF; CDR3 DNA: TGCGCCAGCAGCCAAGTCCGGGATTCCTCCTACGAGCAGTACTTC
clone size: .; D gene: TRBD1; J gene: TRBJ1-5; V gene: TRBV4-2; CDR3 protein: CASSPGTGNQPQHF; CDR3 DNA: TGTGCCAGCAGCCCGGGGACAGGCAATCAGCCCCAGCATTTT
clone size: .; D gene: TRBD1; J gene: TRBJ2-7; V gene: TRBV7-8; CDR3 protein: CASSMRQGAYEQYF; CDR3 DNA: TGTGCCAGCAGCATGCGACAGGGGGCGTACGAGCAGTACTTC
clone size: .; D gene: TRBD1; J gene: TRBJ2-1; V gene: TRBV19; CDR3 protein: CASRSPGQKTHEQFF; CDR3 DNA: TGTGCCAGTAGATCCCCGGGACAGAAAACCCATGAGCAGTTCTTC
clone size: .; D gene: .; J gene: TRBJ2-7; V gene: TRBV5-1; CDR3 protein: CASSFDPLSSYEQYF; CDR3 DNA: TGCGCCAGCAGCTTTGACCCCCTCAGCTCCTACGAGCAGTACTTC
clone size: once; D gene: TRBD2; J gene: TRBJ2-7; V gene: TRBV9; CDR3 protein: CASSVRGTSGNEQYF; CDR3 DNA: TGTGCCAGCAGCGTCCGGGGGACTAGCGGGAACGAGCAGTACTTC
clone size: .; D gene: TRBD2; J gene: TRBJ2-7; V gene: TRBV5-4; CDR3 protein: CASSRAGGPYEQYF; CDR3 DNA: TGTGCCAGTTCAAGGGCGGGGGGGCCGTACGAGCAGTACTTC
clone size: .; D gene: .; J gene: TRBJ1-2; V gene: TRBV6-6; CDR3 protein: CASRDIYLVDGYTF; CDR3 DNA: TGTGCCAGCAGGGACATATACCTAGTGGATGGCTACACCTTC
clone size: .; D gene: TRBD2; J gene: TRBJ2-1; V gene: TRBV27; CDR3 protein: CASSSSSGTYNEQFF; CDR3 DNA: TGTGCCAGCAGTTCCTCTAGCGGGACCTACAATGAGCAGTTCTTC